This T cell receptor beta chain derives from a study of cytomegalovirus exposure and HLA in healthy donors. Study information: The 130 or so validation repertoires were reported in a later analysis to have been generated on the same platform as the roughly 680 first-cohort repertoires.

Sequencing was performed with immunoSEQ multiplex PCR; in TCRdb, only in-frame clones are kept and a portion is missing. Of about 130,000 clones detected, 90% to 97% appear once; the ten largest clones hold around 1.7%. Points on this clone: Antigen specificity is unknown.

CDR3 size: 18 residues. Trimming removed 0 bases from V and 4 bases from J; junction bases left unmatched: 11. The V gene's germline CDR1 is SGDLS and CDR2 YYNGEE. A roughly 120-subject validation cohort, separate from the approximately 720-subject first cohort, supplied the donors. Overall study findings and caveats: The authors enumerated over 150 TCR beta chains as linked to cytomegalovirus.

The rearrangement uses TRBV9 and TRBJ2-2; TRBD1 matches 8 bases. The sequenced material came from PBMCs. The TCR sequence derives from a man aged 18 to 29 in good health and CMV-seronegative. The CDR3 is CASSVVSRGTGGTGELFF. In DNA, the CDR3 is TGTGCCAGCAGCGTAGTCTCCCGGGGGACAGGAGGCACCGGGGAGCTGTTTTTT.